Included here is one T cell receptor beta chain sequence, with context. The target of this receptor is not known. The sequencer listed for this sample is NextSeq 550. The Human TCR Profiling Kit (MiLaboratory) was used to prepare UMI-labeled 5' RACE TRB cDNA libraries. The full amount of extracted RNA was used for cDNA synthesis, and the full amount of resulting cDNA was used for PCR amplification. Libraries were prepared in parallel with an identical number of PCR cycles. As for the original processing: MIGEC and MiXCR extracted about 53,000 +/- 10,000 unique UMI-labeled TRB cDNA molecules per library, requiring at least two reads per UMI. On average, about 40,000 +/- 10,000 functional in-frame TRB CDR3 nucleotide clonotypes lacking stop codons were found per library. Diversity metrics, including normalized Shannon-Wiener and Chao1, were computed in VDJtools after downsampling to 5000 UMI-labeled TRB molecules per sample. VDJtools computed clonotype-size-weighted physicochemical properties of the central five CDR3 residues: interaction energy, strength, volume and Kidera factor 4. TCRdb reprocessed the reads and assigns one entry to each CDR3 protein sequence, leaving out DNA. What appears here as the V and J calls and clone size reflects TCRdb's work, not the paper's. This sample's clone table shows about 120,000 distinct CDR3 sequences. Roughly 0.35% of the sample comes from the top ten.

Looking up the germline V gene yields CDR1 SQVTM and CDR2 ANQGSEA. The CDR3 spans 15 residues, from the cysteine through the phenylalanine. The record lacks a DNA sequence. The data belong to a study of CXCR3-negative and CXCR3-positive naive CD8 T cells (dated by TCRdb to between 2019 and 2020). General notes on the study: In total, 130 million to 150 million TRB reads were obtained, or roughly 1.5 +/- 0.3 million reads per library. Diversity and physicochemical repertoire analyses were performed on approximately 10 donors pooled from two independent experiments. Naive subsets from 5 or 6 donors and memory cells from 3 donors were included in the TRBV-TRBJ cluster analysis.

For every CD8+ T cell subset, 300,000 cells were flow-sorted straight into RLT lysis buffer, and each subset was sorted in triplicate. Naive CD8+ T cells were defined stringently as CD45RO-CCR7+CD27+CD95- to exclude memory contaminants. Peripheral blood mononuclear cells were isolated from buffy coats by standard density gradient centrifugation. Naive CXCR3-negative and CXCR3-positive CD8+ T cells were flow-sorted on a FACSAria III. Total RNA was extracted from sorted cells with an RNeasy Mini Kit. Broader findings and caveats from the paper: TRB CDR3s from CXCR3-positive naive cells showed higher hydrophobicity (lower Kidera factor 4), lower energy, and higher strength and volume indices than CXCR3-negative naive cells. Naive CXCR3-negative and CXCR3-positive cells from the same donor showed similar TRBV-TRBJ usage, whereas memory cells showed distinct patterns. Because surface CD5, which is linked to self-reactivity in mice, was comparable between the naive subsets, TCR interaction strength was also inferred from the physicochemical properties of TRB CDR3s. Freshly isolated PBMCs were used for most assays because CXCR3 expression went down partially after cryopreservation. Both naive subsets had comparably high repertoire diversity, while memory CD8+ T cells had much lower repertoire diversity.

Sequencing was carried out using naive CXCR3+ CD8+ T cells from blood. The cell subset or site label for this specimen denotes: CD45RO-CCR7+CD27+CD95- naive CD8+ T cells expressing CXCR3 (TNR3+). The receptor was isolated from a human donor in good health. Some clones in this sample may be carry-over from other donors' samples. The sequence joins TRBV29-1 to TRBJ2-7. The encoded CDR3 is CSVEDSRGSSYEQYF.